A selection of T cell receptor beta chains follows, all from one sample in a study of blood T cell repertoires in COVID-19. The protocol was immunoSEQ multiplex PCR, while the TCRdb copy is restricted to in-frame clones and leaves out a portion. The top ten clones hold around 24% of a sample with about 190,000 clones, around 79% of them seen once. Material for sequencing was peripheral blood. These receptors all come from a woman in her sixties or seventies with acute or convalescent COVID-19. CDR3s include the opening cysteine and the closing phenylalanine or tryptophan.

cdr3_aa j_call v_call
CASSIRGTQAVTDTQYF TRBJ2-3 TRBV19
CATSRDFNSPLHF TRBJ1-6 TRBV24-1
CASTQTDGDNQPQHF TRBJ1-5 TRBV19
CAWSLTDYGYTF TRBJ1-2 TRBV30
CASSFEGGGKNIQYF TRBJ2-4 TRBV5-1
CASSLGGPETQYF TRBJ2-5 TRBV7-2
CASSLDRATPNYGYTF TRBJ1-2 TRBV7-9
CASSHGSGYEQYF TRBJ2-7 TRBV3-1/TRBV3-2
CSVSGRGAYEQYF TRBJ2-7 TRBV29-1
CASSRDRDYEQYF TRBJ2-7 TRBV2
CASLNLGVDSVYEQYF TRBJ2-7 TRBV5-6
CASSRTGVNEKLFF TRBJ1-4 TRBV19
CASGRDRNQPQHF TRBJ1-5 TRBV27
CASGDYPSTDTQYF TRBJ2-3 TRBV10-1
CAGRGTVNTGELFF TRBJ2-2 TRBV2
CSANGAVTRDFQFF TRBJ2-1 TRBV29-1
CAGGGENTDTQYF TRBJ2-3 TRBV7-2
CASSLVQGSADTQYF TRBJ2-3 TRBV5-4
CASRPTGRSPLHF TRBJ1-6 TRBV19
CASRPTRWEDTQYF TRBJ2-3 TRBV6-5
CASSLVQGSDSPLHF TRBJ1-6 TRBV5-4
CAWSDMGSQETQYF TRBJ2-5 TRBV30
CASRIRLAGLNEQFF TRBJ2-1 TRBV19
CASSTPTSGRADEQFF TRBJ2-1 TRBV28
CASSSQAGVAYNEQFF TRBJ2-1 TRBV2
CASSLVASGRWGGELFF TRBJ2-2 TRBV7-2
CATSAEPGQGIINTEAFF TRBJ1-1 TRBV24-1
CASSLSAGRDQGQYF TRBJ2-7 TRBV5-1
CASSLTSGPSTDTQYF TRBJ2-3 TRBV5-1
CASGGTNEQYF TRBJ2-7 TRBV19
CASSPPVRGTGEETQYF TRBJ2-5 TRBV18
CASSDQRYTGELFF TRBJ2-2 TRBV10-1
CASNRGQGGTDTQYF TRBJ2-3 TRBV2
CASSSIRGNEQFF TRBJ2-1 TRBV7-3
CASSTAVLAGFYEQYF TRBJ2-7 TRBV6-2/TRBV6-3
CASSQEGVRNTIYF TRBJ1-3 TRBV3-1/TRBV3-2
CASSGEINYEQYF TRBJ2-7 TRBV3-1/TRBV3-2
CASKPDRENIQYF TRBJ2-4 TRBV2
CASNKAANTGELFF TRBJ2-2 TRBV13
CASSNNPGTPAEQYF TRBJ2-7 TRBV9
CASRKDGTYEQYF TRBJ2-7 TRBV2
CASSEWGPWDNTGELFF TRBJ2-2 TRBV25-1